The rows below give T cell receptor beta chains drawn from one sample of a study of cytomegalovirus exposure and HLA in healthy donors. Sequencing used immunoSEQ multiplex PCR; TCRdb keeps in-frame clones, though not all of them. This sample yields 20,000 to 30,000 clones, of which approximately 79% are seen a single time; approximately 5% belongs to the top ten. Sequencing input: PBMCs. These receptors were collected from a male donor in good health and CMV-seronegative. Both conserved end residues are part of each CDR3. Fields, in order: CDR3 DNA, CDR3 protein, clone size, J gene, V gene, D gene. D genes are given only for firm matches. Some rows mark clone size as missing; the rest say once, few, many or name a class of expanded clone.

TGTGCCTGGAGTAGGGACAGGGTGGGGGCCGGGGAGCTGTTTTTT | CAWSRDRVGAGELFF | . | TRBJ2-2 | TRBV30 | TRBD1
TGCGCCAGCAGCCCCACACTCCCTCAGGACAATGAGCAGTTCTTC | CASSPTLPQDNEQFF | . | TRBJ2-1 | TRBV5-1 | .
TGTGCCAGCAGCCCCTTTGCCGCGGGCGGCAATCAGCCCCAGCATTTT | CASSPFAAGGNQPQHF | . | TRBJ1-5 | TRBV4-2 | .
TGTGCCAGCAGTCAGCAGGGTCCCGGGGAGCTGTTTTTT | CASSQQGPGELFF | . | TRBJ2-2 | TRBV6-6 | .
TGTGCCAGCAGCCCCAGCGTCGACAGGGAATATGGCTACACCTTC | CASSPSVDREYGYTF | . | TRBJ1-2 | TRBV7-9 | TRBD1
TGTGCCAGCAGCTTAGCCAGGGGCTCCTACGAGCAGTACTTC | CASSLARGSYEQYF | . | TRBJ2-7 | TRBV7-2 | .
TGTGCCAGCAGTTTCCGTGATCCGGGACAGGGCCATGGCTACACCTTC | CASSFRDPGQGHGYTF | few | TRBJ1-2 | TRBV28 | TRBD1
TGTGCCAGCAGTGAATACGGAGGGACGAATTATAATTCACCCCTCCACTTT | CASSEYGGTNYNSPLHF | . | TRBJ1-6 | TRBV6-1 | .
TGTGCCAGCAGTCTCAGGGCGACGGATGCTTTCTTT | CASSLRATDAFF | . | TRBJ1-1 | TRBV28 | .
TGTGCCAGTAGTATTCATGGAGGGAGCTCCTACAATGAGCAGTTCTTC | CASSIHGGSSYNEQFF | . | TRBJ2-1 | TRBV19 | .
TGTGCCAGCTGGGGGGACAGTGGATCTCGCAATCAGCCCCAGCATTTT | CASWGDSGSRNQPQHF | . | TRBJ1-5 | TRBV2 | TRBD1
TGTGCCAGCAGTTTATTACGGGTCTCAGACTATGGCTACACCTTC | CASSLLRVSDYGYTF | few | TRBJ1-2 | TRBV28 | .
TGTGCCAGCAGAATAGATAGCACAGATACGCAGTATTTT | CASRIDSTDTQYF | . | TRBJ2-3 | TRBV6-5 | .
TGCGCCAGCAGCTTGGAAGAAAAGCCACTAGCGGGGGCGGGTAATGAGCAGTTCTTC | CASSLEEKPLAGAGNEQFF | few | TRBJ2-1 | TRBV5-1 | TRBD2
TGCAGCCTCCGGGCGGGTTCAGAGACCCAGTACTTC | CSLRAGSETQYF | . | TRBJ2-5 | TRBV29-1 | .
TGTGCCAGCAGCCAAGAAGAAGAGGGGGAGGGTGACGAGCAGTACTTC | CASSQEEEGEGDEQYF | few | TRBJ2-7 | TRBV4-2 | .
TGTGCCAGCAGCGTAGGGGGCGGGAGCGGTACCGGGGAGCTGTTTTTT | CASSVGGGSGTGELFF | . | TRBJ2-2 | TRBV9 | TRBD2
TGCAGCGTTCTCCGGGACAGGGAGGACAATGAGCAGTTCTTC | CSVLRDREDNEQFF | . | TRBJ2-1 | TRBV29-1 | TRBD1
TGTGCCAGCAGTTCTCGCTGGGGGTGGGACAGGGGCCAGCCCCAGCATTTT | CASSSRWGWDRGQPQHF | once | TRBJ1-5 | TRBV28 | TRBD1
TGTGCCACCAGCCTAACTCTAGCGGGAGGCTACAATGAGCAGTTCTTC | CATSLTLAGGYNEQFF | once | TRBJ2-1 | TRBV15 | TRBD2
TGTGCCAGCAGCCCCCGTGGCCCCCGGACTAGCGGAGACACGGATACGCAGTATTTT | CASSPRGPRTSGDTDTQYF | . | TRBJ2-3 | TRBV7-2 | TRBD2
TGTGCCAGCAGCCCACATGATACTAGCGGGGGGAACACCGGGGAGCTGTTTTTT | CASSPHDTSGGNTGELFF | . | TRBJ2-2 | TRBV7-6 | TRBD2
TGTGCCAGCAGCCAGGGACTTTACACTGAAGCTTTCTTT | CASSQGLYTEAFF | . | TRBJ1-1 | TRBV7-6 | .
TGTGCCAGCAGTCCCTTGCCAGACTCTCAAGAGACCCAGTACTTC | CASSPLPDSQETQYF | . | TRBJ2-5 | TRBV27 | .
TGTGCCAGCAGCCCGTCCGACACCGGGGAGCTGTTTTTT | CASSPSDTGELFF | . | TRBJ2-2 | TRBV6-6 | .
TGTGCCAGCAGTTTATCACAGGGGGTAGAGACCCAGTACTTC | CASSLSQGVETQYF | . | TRBJ2-5 | TRBV28 | TRBD1
TGTGCCAGAAGCTTGTACTCGTACGAGCAGTACTTC | CARSLYSYEQYF | once | TRBJ2-7 | TRBV5-3 | .
TGTGCCAGCAGCTTAGCGAAACGGACTGAAGCTTTCTTT | CASSLAKRTEAFF | . | TRBJ1-1 | TRBV7-2 | .
TGTGCCAGCTCACCTCTTCGAGTGGCGGATGAAAAACTGTTTTTT | CASSPLRVADEKLFF | . | TRBJ1-4 | TRBV18 | .
TGCGCCAGCAGCCGGGGAAAGACCGGGACAGGGGCCCCCGGCGGGGAGCTGTTTTTT | CASSRGKTGTGAPGGELFF | . | TRBJ2-2 | TRBV5-1 | TRBD1
TGTGCCAGCAGAATACAGAGCCACTACGAGCAGTACTTC | CASRIQSHYEQYF | . | TRBJ2-7 | TRBV28 | .
TGTGCCAGCAGCCCGGGGGACCTTCCTAGCAATCAGCCCCAGCATTTT | CASSPGDLPSNQPQHF | few | TRBJ1-5 | TRBV27 | .
TGTGCCAGCAGCACGACTAGCGGGAGGAGCCGTGAGCAGTTCTTC | CASSTTSGRSREQFF | . | TRBJ2-1 | TRBV14 | TRBD2
TGTGCCAGCTCACCGACAGGGGATCAGCCCCAGCATTTT | CASSPTGDQPQHF | . | TRBJ1-5 | TRBV18 | TRBD1
TGTGCCAGCAGCTTGGAGAGGGGGGGCCTAGCAGATACGCAGTATTTT | CASSLERGGLADTQYF | few | TRBJ2-3 | TRBV5-8 | .
TGTGCCAGCAGCGTCACTCGCTGGTCGAAGACCCAGTACTTC | CASSVTRWSKTQYF | once | TRBJ2-5 | TRBV2 | .
TGCGCCAGCAGCCAAGTGGTGACAGGGACGACCCAGTACTTC | CASSQVVTGTTQYF | . | TRBJ2-5 | TRBV4-3 | TRBD1
TGTGCCAGCAGCCCCAGAACGGGATGGGCGAGCACCGGGGAGCTGTTTTTT | CASSPRTGWASTGELFF | . | TRBJ2-2 | TRBV9 | .
TGTGCCAGCTCCTACAAGGGACAGGGTTCTTACGAGCAGTACTTC | CASSYKGQGSYEQYF | medium-sized | TRBJ2-7 | TRBV27 | TRBD1
TGTGCCAGCAGCGTCACAGGGGAAGGGACCCAGTACTTC | CASSVTGEGTQYF | . | TRBJ2-5 | TRBV7-3 | TRBD1
TGTGCCAGCAGCGAGAGGAACCTGCCCAACACTGAAGCTTTCTTT | CASSERNLPNTEAFF | . | TRBJ1-1 | TRBV7-2 | .